Below are 12 T cell receptor beta chains sequenced from a single sample in a study of blood T cell repertoires in COVID-19. Generated by immunoSEQ multiplex PCR, the TCRdb table keeps only in-frame clones and is missing some. This table holds around 100,000 clones, 70% to 90% found once. What was sequenced was peripheral blood. The receptors were gathered from a human donor in a cohort sampled during active COVID-19.

This clone was recorded only once. The chain combines TRBV6-6 with TRBJ1-6; D is uncertain. The length of the CDR3 is 14 residues. In germline, CDR1 is MNHNY, CDR2 SVGAGI (reference sequence). The V gene lost 5 bases and the J gene lost 5 bases, with 10 bases spanning the gap. CDR3 loop: CASSVDGDNSPLHF. Written as DNA, the CDR3 is TGTGCCAGCAGTGTGGACGGGGATAATTCACCCCTCCACTTT.

The chain recombines TRBV6-2 or TRBV6-3 with TRBJ2-7; D unresolved. CDR3 size: 12 residues. The germline V and J ends were trimmed by 5 bases and 4 bases, with 9 bases remaining between them. Germline CDR1 MNHEY, CDR2 SVGEGT. The CDR3 DNA sequence: TGTGCCAGCAGTGAGCAGAGGTACGAGCAGTACTTC. This encodes CASSEQRYEQYF.

This sequence joins TRBV11-3 and TRBJ2-7; D gene unclear. Germline V gene data show CDR1 as SGHNT and CDR2 as YENEEA. CDR3 length: 14 residues. Trimming cost V 2 bases and J 0 bases, with 8 bases left between them. The CDR3 DNA sequence: TGTGCCAGCAGCTTAAACAGCCTCTCCTACGAGCAGTACTTC. This sequence encodes CASSLNSLSYEQYF.

The rearrangement links TRBV3-1 (or the pseudogene TRBV3-2) to TRBJ2-1, with D possibly TRBD1 on 6 matching bases. V was trimmed by 0 bases and J by 8 bases, leaving 17 bases between them. CDR1 is LGHDT, CDR2 YNNKEL, per germline (reference sequence). CDR3 length: 16 amino acids. The CDR3 bases are TGTGCCAGCAGCCAAGATGGGGCAGGGGAATCCGATGAGCAGTTCTTC. It is translated as CASSQDGAGESDEQFF.

V usage is TRBV5-1 and J usage is TRBJ2-5; 11 nucleotides agree with TRBD1. Germline V lookup: CDR1 SGHRS, CDR2 YFSETQ. The V gene end was trimmed by 4 bases and the J gene end by 0 bases; junction bases not matched to a gene: 5. This CDR3 has 16 residues. The CDR3: CASSAGTGGYQETQYF. The CDR3 DNA follows: TGCGCCAGCAGCGCCGGGACAGGGGGGTACCAAGAGACCCAGTACTTC.

V is TRBV7-2 and J is TRBJ1-1, with D tentatively TRBD1 (5 bases). CDR1 SGHTA and CDR2 FQGNSA come from the germline V gene. Trimming stripped 1 base from V and 3 bases from J, with 12 bases between. The CDR3 is 15 amino acids. The CDR3 sequence is CASSLGIWGDTEAFF. In DNA, the CDR3 is TGTGCCAGCAGCTTAGGGATCTGGGGGGACACTGAAGCTTTCTTT.

This sequence joins TRBV19 and TRBJ1-1; D might be TRBD1 (6 bases). V was clipped by 3 bases and J by 6 bases, with 14 bases between them. The CDR3 contains 14 residues. CDR1 and CDR2 from the germline V gene are LNHDA and SQIVND (reference sequence). The CDR3 protein is CASSIRGAGAEAFF. The CDR3 DNA sequence: TGTGCCAGTAGTATCCGGGGGGCCGGGGCTGAAGCTTTCTTT.

V and J are TRBV5-4 and TRBJ2-1, with 8 bases identical to TRBD2. Germline V CDR1 and CDR2: SGHNT, YYREEE (reference sequence). Losses at the gene ends were 3 bases for V and 5 bases for J; bases not matched to a gene: 7. This CDR3 is built from 15 residues. The CDR3 loop is CASSWAGTRDNEQFF. The CDR3 bases are TGTGCCAGCAGCTGGGCCGGGACTAGAGACAATGAGCAGTTCTTC.

V usage is TRBV30 and J usage is TRBJ2-2; TRBD1 might be the D (6 bases). This CDR3 region has 14 residues. Germline V gene data show CDR1 as GTSNPN and CDR2 as SVGIG (reference sequence). V was trimmed by 3 bases and J by 2 bases, leaving 10 bases between them. The CDR3 region has the DNA TGTGCCTGGAGAAGGACAGACAACACCGGGGAGCTGTTTTTT. Its protein is CAWRRTDNTGELFF.

The chain is built from TRBV9 and TRBJ2-1; D is ambiguous. There are 14 residues in the CDR3. V dropped 0 bases and J dropped 2 bases, with 6 bases sitting between them. The V gene's germline CDR1 is SGDLS and CDR2 YYNGEE. CDR3 amino acids: CASSVETAYNEQFF. DNA of the CDR3: TGTGCCAGCAGCGTAGAAACAGCCTACAATGAGCAGTTCTTC.

V is TRBV7-9 and J is TRBJ1-1, with a tentative D call TRBD1 (6 bases). Germline CDR1 SEHNR, CDR2 FQNEAQ (reference sequence). V was cut by 6 bases and J by 14 bases, with 22 bases left in between. The CDR3 has 13 amino acids. The CDR3 region has the DNA TGTGCCAGCAGTGGGACACGTAGAGGGGATGTCTTCTTT. Translated: CASSGTRRGDVFF.

As DNA, the CDR3 is TGTGCCATCAGTGAGTCGGGAGCGAACACCGGGGAGCTGTTTTTT. Protein product: CAISESGANTGELFF. The chain uses TRBV10-3 and TRBJ2-2, with D possibly matching TRBD2 (5 bases). The ends were cut back, 0 bases at V and 0 bases at J, with 5 bases in the middle. The CDR3 extends over 15 amino acids. Germline V gene sequence: CDR1 ENHRY, CDR2 SYGVKD.